One and the same sample provided the 20 T cell receptor beta chains below, sequenced in a study of read filtering for tumor transcriptome and immune sequencing. From about 400 ng of RNA, a library with molecular barcoded alpha/delta and beta/gamma adaptors was made. TCRdb itself ran the reads through MiXCR, one entry per CDR3 protein. In the table there are approximately 140,000 distinct CDR3 sequences, approximately 13% of which are singletons. Sequenced: a population of CD138-negative cells sorted from bone marrow. The receptor set was obtained from a donor at least 40 years old with multiple myeloma.

There are many counts of this clonotype. This rearrangement joins TRBV19 to TRBJ2-1; 11 nucleotides agree with TRBD1. The CDR3 is 15 amino acids. The junction had 8 bases not matched to a gene; V was cut back by 5 bases and J by 8 bases. Germline V gives CDR1 LNHDA, CDR2 SQIVND (reference sequence). The CDR3 protein is CASSEPGQGVHEQFF. DNA of the CDR3: TGTGCCAGTAGTGAACCGGGACAGGGGGTCCATGAGCAGTTCTTC.

This clonotype was detected many times. This sequence joins TRBV5-1 and TRBJ2-5; unclear D gene. This CDR3 spans 14 amino acids. Germline assignment: CDR1 SGHRS and CDR2 YFSETQ. V was cut by 0 bases and J by 6 bases, with 12 bases left in between. The CDR3 sequence is CASSLGLLGQTQYF. CDR3 nucleotide sequence: TGCGCCAGCAGCTTGGGCCTCCTAGGGCAGACCCAGTACTTC.

A word on this clonotype: A much larger clone differs from this one at a single base, so this may be a read error. J is TRBJ2-7 and V is TRBV12-3 or TRBV12-4, with 10 bases that match TRBD2. The CDR3 has 19 amino acids. CDR3 residues: CASGLRTGTSDRDSYERYF. The CDR3 region has the DNA TGTGCTAGTGGTTTGCGTACCGGGACTAGCGATCGGGATTCCTACGAGCGGTACTTC.

On this clonotype: A read error is possible here, since a much larger clone lies one base away. The rearrangement links TRBV29-1 to TRBJ2-1; TRBD2 matches at 11 bases. The V gene's germline CDR1 is SQVTM and CDR2 ANQGSEA. The length of the CDR3 is 14 residues. The CDR3 loop reads CSGIIAGGPNGQFF. As DNA, the CDR3 is TGCAGCGGTATCATAGCGGGAGGGCCCAATGGGCAGTTCTTC.

The table lists this clonotype with many counts. This chain links TRBV7-9 with TRBJ2-1; D gene uncertain. CDR3 size: 15 residues. Germline CDR1 and CDR2: SEHNR and FQNEAQ (reference sequence). Trimming took off 7 bases at V and 8 bases at J, with 21 bases between the two ends. CDR3 coding DNA: TGTGCCAGCACCCACAGCGAACGCTATCTCGATGAGCAGTTCTTC. Translating gives CASTHSERYLDEQFF.

This clonotype showed up just a few times. A much larger clone sits a single nucleotide away, making a read error possible. V usage is TRBV7-9 and J usage is TRBJ1-5; D gene ambiguous. Per the germline V gene, CDR1 is SEHNR and CDR2 is FQNEAQ (reference sequence). The CDR3 is 14 residues long. This CDR3 is CASSFSLGNQPQRF. The CDR3 coding sequence is TGTGCCAGCAGCTTTTCCCTTGGCAATCAGCCCCAGCGTTTT.

About this clonotype: A much more abundant neighbour one base away suggests this may be a read error. The rearrangement uses TRBV7-9 and TRBJ2-7; 8 bases align to TRBD1. The CDR3 spans 15 residues. V lost 5 bases to trimming and J lost 5 bases; unmatched junction nucleotides: 11. Germline V gene sequence: CDR1 SEHNR, CDR2 FQNEAQ (reference sequence). The CDR3 bases are TGTGCCAGCAGCCCCGGACAGGGTCGATCCGACGAGCAGTACTTC. Its translation is CASSPGQGRSDEQYF.

This clonotype was counted a few times. This chain joins TRBV7-8 and TRBJ1-3, with D possibly being TRBD1 (6 bases). The ends were cut back, 4 bases at V and 0 bases at J, with 10 bases in the middle. CDR3 size: 15 residues. CDR1 is SGHVS and CDR2 is FQNEAQ in the germline V gene. CDR3 loop: CASSSGQHSGNTIYF. CDR3 DNA: TGTGCCAGCAGCTCTGGACAGCACTCTGGAAACACCATATATTTT. The full variable domain, its missing parts supplied by reference TRBV7-8 and TRBJ1-3, is GAGVSQSPRYKVAKRGQDVALRCDPISGHVSLFWYQQALGQGPEFLTYFQNEAQLDKSGLPSDRFFAERPEGSVSTLKIQRTQQEDSAVYLCASSSGQHSGNTIYFGEGSWLTVV.

This clonotype was found many times. The rearrangement joins TRBV13 to TRBJ1-4, with unresolved D. This CDR3 contains 15 residues. CDR1 PRHDT and CDR2 FYEKMQ come from the germline V gene (reference sequence). Trimming took 8 bases from V and 3 from J, leaving 16 bases between them. The DNA for the CDR3 is TGTGCCAGCCATACACGGGGTTTGGCTAATGAAAAACTGTTTTTT. Protein sequence: CASHTRGLANEKLFF.

This clonotype was counted at least ten times. The chain is built from TRBV6-1 and TRBJ1-5; 8 bases agree with TRBD1. The CDR3 runs 15 residues. The V gene end was trimmed by 5 bases and the J gene end by 3 bases; junction bases not matched to a gene: 6. Germline V CDR1 and CDR2: MNHNS, SASEGT. The CDR3 is CASSYRGEVNQPQHF. In DNA, the CDR3 is TGTGCCAGCAGTTACAGGGGGGAGGTCAATCAGCCCCAGCATTTT.

This clonotype has at least ten counts. This chain connects TRBV5-1 to TRBJ1-2, with D unclear. There are 15 residues in the CDR3. Germline loops: CDR1 SGHRS, CDR2 YFSETQ. Trimming left V 0 bases short and J 4 bases short, with 13 bases between. The CDR3 sequence: CASSLARGVVYGYTF. CDR3 bases: TGCGCCAGCAGCTTGGCCCGTGGGGTGGTCTATGGCTACACCTTC.

Remarks on this clonotype: A single base separates this from a much larger clone, so it may be a read error. The chain couples TRBV6-5 to TRBJ2-2; D not resolved. The CDR3 totals 15 residues. V dropped 1 base and J dropped 6 bases, with 12 bases sitting between them. Germline V gene lookup returns CDR1 MNHEY and CDR2 SVGAGI. CDR3 coding DNA: TGTGCCAGCAGTTACTTCGGCGGCATATCCGGGGAGCTGTTTTTT. This codes for CASSYFGGISGELFF.

CDR3 sequence (DNA): TGCGCCAGCACGAGGACAGGGGACACAGATACGCAGTATTTT. Its translation: CASTRTGDTDTQYF. This chain uses TRBV5-1 with TRBJ2-3; 9 bases are shared with TRBD1. This CDR3 spans 14 amino acids. J was trimmed by 2 bases and V by 6 bases; bases with no gene match: 4. The germline CDR1 and CDR2 sequences are SGHRS and YFSETQ.

The table lists this clonotype with many counts. The CDR3 sequence is CASTLLVQGTEAFF. CDR3 nucleotides: TGTGCCAGCACCCTCTTAGTACAGGGTACTGAAGCTTTCTTT. The chain uses TRBV7-9 and TRBJ1-1; tentative D call: TRBD1 (6 bases). Trimming shortened V by 7 bases and J by 5 bases, and 17 bases separated the two germline ends. This CDR3 is built from 14 residues. Looked up from germline, CDR1 is SEHNR and CDR2 is FQNEAQ (reference sequence). Based on the CDR3 plus reference TRBV7-9 and TRBJ1-1, the full variable domain is DTGVSQNPRHKITKRGQNVTFRCDPISEHNRLYWYRQTLGQGPEFLTYFQNEAQLEKSRLLSDRFSAERPKGSFSTLEIQRTEQGDSAMYLCASTLLVQGTEAFFGQGTRLTVV.

This clonotype was picked up many times. This sequence joins TRBV5-1 and TRBJ1-1, with no clear D. Germline CDR1 is SGHRS and CDR2 is YFSETQ. The CDR3 spans 15 residues. V was pared by 1 base and J by 1 base, with 11 bases between. DNA of the CDR3: TGCGCCAGCAGCTTGTATGGTCAGGAGAACACTGAAGCTTTCTTT. It is translated as CASSLYGQENTEAFF. Full variable domain (remainder filled in from reference TRBV5-1 and TRBJ1-1): KAGVTQTPRYLIKTRGQQVTLSCSPISGHRSVSWYQQTPGQGLQFLFEYFSETQRNKGNFPGRFSGRQFSNSRSEMNVSTLELGDSALYLCASSLYGQENTEAFFGQGTRLTVV.

This clonotype was found many times. V and J are TRBV29-1 and TRBJ1-1; maybe TRBD1 (5 bases). Germline V gene sequence: CDR1 SQVTM, CDR2 ANQGSEA. V dropped 5 bases and J dropped 0 bases, with 10 bases sitting between them. The CDR3 loop spans 13 amino acids. The CDR3 DNA sequence: TGCAGCGTTAAGACAGACTTGAACACTGAAGCTTTCTTT. Amino acids: CSVKTDLNTEAFF. The variable domain in full, with the rest retrieved from reference TRBV29-1 and TRBJ1-1, is SAVISQKPSRDICQRGTSLTIQCQVDSQVTMMFWYRQQPGQSLTLIATANQGSEATYESGFVIDKFPISRPNLTFSTLTVSNMSPEDSSIYLCSVKTDLNTEAFFGQGTRLTVV.

At least ten counts were recorded for this clonotype. The CDR3 loop reads CASSQNPDTQYF. Here the CDR3 DNA reads TGTGCCAGCAGTCAAAATCCAGATACGCAGTATTTT. J is TRBJ2-3 and V is TRBV6-2 or TRBV6-3; the D is unclear. Germline V lookup: CDR1 MNHEY, CDR2 SVGEGT. CDR3 length equals 12 residues. V was shortened by 5 bases and J by 4 bases, with 7 bases between the two germline ends.

The table lists this clonotype with many counts. This chain connects TRBV29-1 to TRBJ2-1, with 9 positions matching TRBD1. The germline V gene encodes CDR1 SQVTM and CDR2 ANQGSEA. CDR3 size: 17 residues. V dropped 6 bases and J dropped 6; count of bases not matched to a gene: 18. CDR3 protein: CSVTGDREWRESNEQFF. CDR3 in DNA: TGCAGCGTGACCGGGGACAGGGAATGGCGGGAGAGCAATGAGCAGTTCTTC.

Points on this clonotype: A single base separates this from a much larger clone, so it may be a read error. The rearrangement links TRBV29-1 to TRBJ2-1; either TRBD1 or TRBD2 may supply D (5 bases each). Germline lookup yields CDR1 SQVTM and CDR2 ANQGSEA. The CDR3 length is 14 residues. The CDR3: CSVERGTSYNAQFF. Written as DNA, the CDR3 is TGCAGCGTTGAAAGAGGGACCTCCTACAATGCGCAGTTCTTC.

Many counts were recorded for this clonotype. The J gene is TRBJ2-7, the V gene TRBV20-1; no clear D gene. Trimming removed 0 bases at V and 1 base at J, with 13 bases between. The length of the CDR3 is 15 residues. CDR1 is DFQATT, CDR2 SNEGSKA, per germline (reference sequence). In nucleotides, the CDR3 is TGCAGTGCTAGAGATACCCGCCCCGGATCCTACGAGCAGTACTTC. Protein: CSARDTRPGSYEQYF.